This T cell receptor beta chain stems from a study of blood T cell repertoires in COVID-19. The overall study: From the United States, Italy and Spain came samples of acute and convalescent COVID-19. PBMCs, B-cell-depleted T cells, or T cells were the source of the cDNA or gDNA that made up the material.

The germline CDR1 and CDR2 sequences are MNHEY and SVGEGT. With 6 bases clipped from V and 0 bases from J, the junction kept 10 bases outside the gene matches. This CDR3 spans 18 amino acids. The sample holds a few counts of this clone. Cohort placement rested on clinical history that participants reported themselves. Clones were sequenced by immunoSEQ multiplex PCR, and TCRdb holds only the in-frame ones, with some missing. The sample lists about 140,000 clones, about four fifths seen once, with nearly 3.5% in the top ten. This TCR was sampled from a woman in her 50s with acute COVID-19. The chain links TRBV6-2 or TRBV6-3 to TRBJ1-5, with 11 bases lining up with TRBD1. Sequencing input: PBMCs or T cells enriched from blood (not recorded which). Written as DNA, the CDR3 is TGTGCCAGCAGCGGGACAGGGGGGGGCAGGTTTAGCAATCAGCCCCAGCATTTT. Protein product: CASSGTGGGRFSNQPQHF.